The present entry profiles one T cell receptor (beta chain) with its context. It lacks a known antigen. Base qualities are not recorded, but no much larger clone differs from it by a single base. For sequencing of the TCRbeta CDR3 region, genomic DNA was extracted from the sorted cells. The immunoSEQ Assay was used for sequencing of TCRbeta CDR3 regions. This is the immuneACCESS table as TCRdb keeps it, with only in-frame sequences that have V and J called. A part of the clones is gone; compared with another copy, unresolved V genes explain less than half, and the rest is unexplained. This sample lists tens of thousands of clones; roughly 84% were detected once. The ten top clones hold about 4% of the sample. Patients with a history of autoimmune disease or receiving systemic immunosuppression were excluded from the trial. Peripheral blood for TCR sequencing was collected from all dose cohorts at baseline, on cycle 4 day 1, and on cycle 7 day 1. Samples came from an open-label, multicenter, first-in-human phase I dose-escalation trial of ivuxolimab. Adults with locally advanced or metastatic melanoma, renal cell, hepatocellular, or head and neck squamous cell carcinoma were enrolled in the trial. Before TCR sequencing, CD4+ T cells and CD8+ T cells from peripheral blood were sorted into separate populations.

This sample was taken from a study of OX40 agonist ivuxolimab in advanced cancers. Broadly, across the study: Ivuxolimab, which targeted the costimulatory receptor OX40 (CD134), was an agonistic, fully human IgG2 monoclonal antibody. Intravenous ivuxolimab was administered to patients every 2 weeks at six dose levels: 0.01, 0.1, 0.3, 1.5, 3 and 10 mg/kg. Of the approximately 50 patients in dose escalation, some 19 had hepatocellular carcinoma, approximately 15 had melanoma, 9 had renal cell carcinoma and 9 had head and neck cancer. In the dose-escalation cohort, 75% to 85% of patients were male, and the mean age was around 60 years with a range of 23 to 79. Prior anti-PD-1, anti-PD-L1 or anti-CTLA-4 therapy was permitted, and checkpoint inhibitors had been received by roughly two fifths of dose-escalation patients. Partial responses were achieved by three dose-escalation patients, of whom one had hepatocellular carcinoma and two had cutaneous melanoma. Peripheral TCRbeta sequencing aimed to test whether ivuxolimab altered TCR sequence diversity and caused clonal T-cell expansion. The paper covers the monotherapy dose-escalation part of the phase I ivuxolimab trial, which included N ≈ 57 patients.

The study at large found these results: Low levels of normalized T-cell clonal expansion were also seen in some nonresponding patients. At doses of 0.1 to 3.0 mg/kg, clonal expansion of both CD4+ and CD8+ blood T cells was observed from baseline to week 6. The antigen specificity of the peripheral T cells that underwent clonal expansion was not determined. In partial responders in the 0.1-3.0 mg/kg groups, normalized peripheral clonal expansion was found to be among the lowest, especially among CD8+ T cells. After ivuxolimab, expanded clones were on average more numerous among CD8+ T cells than among CD4+ T cells.

This TCR derives from an adult with an advanced solid tumor such as melanoma, head and neck, liver or kidney cancer. Sequences were derived from CD4+ or CD8+ T cells sorted from blood, sampled in a trial of the OX40 agonist ivuxolimab.

The nucleotide sequence reads TGTGCCAGCAGCTTACTACAGGGGTGGCGGTCCTACGAGCAGTACTTC. Translation gives CASSLLQGWRSYEQYF. The sequence joins TRBV11-2 to TRBJ2-7; the central 7 bases match TRBD1. In the germline V gene, CDR1 corresponds to SGHAT and CDR2 to FQNNGV. From the cysteine up to the phenylalanine, the CDR3 has a length of 16 residues. The kept DNA is CDR3 alone, 48 bases in frame from the first base. Trimming removed 2 bases from V and 1 base from J; the gene matches leave 8 bases unexplained.